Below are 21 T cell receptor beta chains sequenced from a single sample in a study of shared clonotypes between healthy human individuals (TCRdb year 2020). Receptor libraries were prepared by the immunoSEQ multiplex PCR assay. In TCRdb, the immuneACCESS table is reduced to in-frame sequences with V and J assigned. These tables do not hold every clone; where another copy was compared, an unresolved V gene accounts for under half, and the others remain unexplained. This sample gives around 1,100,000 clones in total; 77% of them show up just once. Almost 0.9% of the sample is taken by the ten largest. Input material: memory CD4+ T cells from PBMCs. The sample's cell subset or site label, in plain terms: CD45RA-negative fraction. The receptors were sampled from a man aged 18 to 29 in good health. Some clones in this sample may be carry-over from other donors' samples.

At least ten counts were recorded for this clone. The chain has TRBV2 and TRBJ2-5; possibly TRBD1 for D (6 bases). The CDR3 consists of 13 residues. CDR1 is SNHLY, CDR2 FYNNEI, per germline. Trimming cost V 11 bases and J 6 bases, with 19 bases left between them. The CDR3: CAGQQGPRQTQYF. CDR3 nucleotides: TGTGCCGGACAACAGGGCCCTAGACAGACCCAGTACTTC.

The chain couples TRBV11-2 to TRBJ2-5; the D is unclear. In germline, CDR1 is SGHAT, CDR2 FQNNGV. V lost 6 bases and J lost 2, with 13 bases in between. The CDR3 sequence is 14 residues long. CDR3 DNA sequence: TGTGCCAGCAGTTGGGCGCTGGGACAAGAGACCCAGTACTTC. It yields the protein CASSWALGQETQYF.

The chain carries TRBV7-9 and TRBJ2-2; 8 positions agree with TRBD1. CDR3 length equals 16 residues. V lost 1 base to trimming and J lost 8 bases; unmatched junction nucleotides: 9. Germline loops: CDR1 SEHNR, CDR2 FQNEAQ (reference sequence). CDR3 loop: CASSLVWDRTSGELFF. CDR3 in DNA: TGTGCCAGCAGCTTAGTGTGGGACAGGACTTCAGGGGAGCTGTTTTTT.

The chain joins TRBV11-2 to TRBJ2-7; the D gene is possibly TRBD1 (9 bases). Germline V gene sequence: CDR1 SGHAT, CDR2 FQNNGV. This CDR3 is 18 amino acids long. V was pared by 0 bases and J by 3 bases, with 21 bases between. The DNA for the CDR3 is TGTGCCAGCAGCTTAGACGGTAGCGGGACAGGGAAGGACTACGAGCAGTACTTC. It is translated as CASSLDGSGTGKDYEQYF.

Written as DNA, the CDR3 is TGTGCCAGCAGGGGGGAGGCCCTTAATTCACCCCTCCACTTT. Amino acid sequence: CASRGEALNSPLHF. The chain uses TRBV28 and TRBJ1-6; D might be TRBD1 (5 bases). CDR3 length: 14 amino acids. Trimming shortened V by 6 bases and J by 6 bases, and 12 bases separated the two germline ends. From germline, CDR1 is MDHEN and CDR2 SYDVKM.

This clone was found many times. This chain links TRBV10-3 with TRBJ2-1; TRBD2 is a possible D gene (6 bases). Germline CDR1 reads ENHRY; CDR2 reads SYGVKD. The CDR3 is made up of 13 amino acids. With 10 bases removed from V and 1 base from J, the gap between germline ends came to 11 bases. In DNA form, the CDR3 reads TGTGCCACCGGAGGGGTATCCTACAATGAGCAGTTCTTC. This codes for CATGGVSYNEQFF.

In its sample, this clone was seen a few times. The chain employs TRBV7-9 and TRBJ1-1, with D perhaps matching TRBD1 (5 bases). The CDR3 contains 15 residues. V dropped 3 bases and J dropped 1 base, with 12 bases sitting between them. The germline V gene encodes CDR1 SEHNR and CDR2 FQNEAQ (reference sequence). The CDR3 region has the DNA TGTGCCAGCAGCTTCGGGAGAAGGGGGAACACTGAAGCTTTCTTT. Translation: CASSFGRRGNTEAFF.

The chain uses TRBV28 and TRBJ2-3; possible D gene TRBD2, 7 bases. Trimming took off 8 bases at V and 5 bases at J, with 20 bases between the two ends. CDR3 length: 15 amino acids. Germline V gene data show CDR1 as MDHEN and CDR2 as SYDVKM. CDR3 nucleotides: TGTGCCAGCCAGGAGGGGGGGGTTCGTATAGATACGCAGTATTTT. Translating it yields CASQEGGVRIDTQYF.

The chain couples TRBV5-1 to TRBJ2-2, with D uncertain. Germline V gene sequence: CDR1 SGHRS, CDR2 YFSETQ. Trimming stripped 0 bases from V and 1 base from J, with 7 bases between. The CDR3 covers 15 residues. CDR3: CASSLATGNTGELFF. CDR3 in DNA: TGCGCCAGCAGCTTGGCCACGGGGAACACCGGGGAGCTGTTTTTT.

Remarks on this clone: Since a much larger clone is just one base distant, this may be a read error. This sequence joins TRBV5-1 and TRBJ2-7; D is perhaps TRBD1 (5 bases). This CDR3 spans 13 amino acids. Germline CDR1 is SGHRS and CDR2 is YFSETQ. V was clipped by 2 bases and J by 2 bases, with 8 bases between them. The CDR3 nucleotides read TGCGCCAGCAGCTTCGACAGTACCTACGAGCAGTACTTC. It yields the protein CASSFDSTYEQYF.

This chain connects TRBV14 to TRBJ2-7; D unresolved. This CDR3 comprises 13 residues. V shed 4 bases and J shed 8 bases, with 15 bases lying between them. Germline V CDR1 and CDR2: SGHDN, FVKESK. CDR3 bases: TGTGCCAGCAGCCCCACCCCCCGGAACCAGCAGTACTTC. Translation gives CASSPTPRNQQYF. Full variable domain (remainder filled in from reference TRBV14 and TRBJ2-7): EAGVTQFPSHSVIEKGQTVTLRCDPISGHDNLYWYRRVMGKEIKFLLHFVKESKQDESGMPNNRFLAERTGGTYSTLKVQPAELEDSGVYFCASSPTPRNQQYFGPGTRLTVT.

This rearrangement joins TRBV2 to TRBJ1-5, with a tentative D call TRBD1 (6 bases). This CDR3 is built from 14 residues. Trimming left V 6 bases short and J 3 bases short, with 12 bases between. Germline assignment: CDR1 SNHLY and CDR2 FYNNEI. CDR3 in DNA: TGTGCCAGCAGCCAGAACAGGGACAATCAGCCCCAGCATTTT. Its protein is CASSQNRDNQPQHF.

The DNA of the CDR3 is TGTGCCAGCAGCACCCCGACAGGAAACACCGGGGAGCTGTTTTTT. This encodes CASSTPTGNTGELFF. This chain links TRBV5-6 with TRBJ2-2, with D tentatively TRBD1 (6 bases). The V end lost 4 bases, the J end lost 2 bases, and 12 bases lay between the germline ends. Germline-derived CDR1 and CDR2 are SGHDT and YYEEEE. The CDR3 has 15 residues.

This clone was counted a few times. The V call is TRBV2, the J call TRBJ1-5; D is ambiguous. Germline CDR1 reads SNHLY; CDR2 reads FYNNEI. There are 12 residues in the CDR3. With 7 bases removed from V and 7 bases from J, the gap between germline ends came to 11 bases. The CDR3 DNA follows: TGTGCCAGCACCCCAACGGGGCAGCCCCAGCATTTT. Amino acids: CASTPTGQPQHF.

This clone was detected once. The DNA for the CDR3 is TGTGCCAGCAGCTTAGGAGGTGACACAGATACGCAGTATTTT. Its translation: CASSLGGDTDTQYF. V usage is TRBV7-9 and J usage is TRBJ2-3, with D unresolved. Looked up from germline, CDR1 is SEHNR and CDR2 is FQNEAQ (reference sequence). The CDR3 has 14 amino acids. Trimming took 1 base from V and 2 from J, leaving 7 bases between them.

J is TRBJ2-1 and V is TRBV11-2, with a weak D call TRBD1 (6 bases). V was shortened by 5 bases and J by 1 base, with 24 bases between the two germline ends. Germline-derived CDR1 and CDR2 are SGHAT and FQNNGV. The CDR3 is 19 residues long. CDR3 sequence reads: CASSTPSPRAGESYNEQFF. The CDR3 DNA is TGTGCCAGCAGCACACCCTCCCCTAGGGCAGGGGAATCCTACAATGAGCAGTTCTTC.

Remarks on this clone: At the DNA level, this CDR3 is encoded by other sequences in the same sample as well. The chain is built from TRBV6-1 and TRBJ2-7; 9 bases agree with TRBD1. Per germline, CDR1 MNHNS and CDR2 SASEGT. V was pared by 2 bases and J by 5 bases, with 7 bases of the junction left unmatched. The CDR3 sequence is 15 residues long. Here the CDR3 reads CASSEPGQGANEQYF. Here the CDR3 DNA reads TGTGCCAGCAGTGAACCGGGACAGGGCGCCAACGAGCAGTACTTC.

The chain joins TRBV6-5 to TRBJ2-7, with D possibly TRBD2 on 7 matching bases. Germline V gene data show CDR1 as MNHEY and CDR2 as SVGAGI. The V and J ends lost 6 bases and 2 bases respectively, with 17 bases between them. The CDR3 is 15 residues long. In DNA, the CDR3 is TGTGCCAGCAGATCGGCCGGGGGGCGCACCTACGAGCAGTACTTC. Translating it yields CASRSAGGRTYEQYF.

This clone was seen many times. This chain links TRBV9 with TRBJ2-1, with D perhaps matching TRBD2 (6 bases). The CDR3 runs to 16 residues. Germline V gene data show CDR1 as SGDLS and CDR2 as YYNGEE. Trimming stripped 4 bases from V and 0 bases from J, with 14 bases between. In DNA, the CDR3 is TGTGCCAGCAGCCCCTGGGACGGGAGCTCCTACAATGAGCAGTTCTTC. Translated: CASSPWDGSSYNEQFF.

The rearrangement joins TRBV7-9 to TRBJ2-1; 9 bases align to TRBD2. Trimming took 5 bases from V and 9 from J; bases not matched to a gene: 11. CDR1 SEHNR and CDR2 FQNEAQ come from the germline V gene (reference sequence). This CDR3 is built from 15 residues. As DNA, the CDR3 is TGTGCCAGCAGCCCGGCGGGGGGGCGTAGGGTTGAGCAGTTCTTC. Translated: CASSPAGGRRVEQFF.

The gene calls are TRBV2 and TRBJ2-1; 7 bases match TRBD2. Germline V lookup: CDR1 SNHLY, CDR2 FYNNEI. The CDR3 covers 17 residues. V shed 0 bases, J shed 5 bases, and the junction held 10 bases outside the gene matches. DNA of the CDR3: TGTGCCAGCAGTGAAGCTCCCGGTCTAGCGGAGAACAATGAGCAGTTCTTC. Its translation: CASSEAPGLAENNEQFF. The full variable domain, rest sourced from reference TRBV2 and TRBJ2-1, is EPEVTQTPSHQVTQMGQEVILRCVPISNHLYFYWYRQILGQKVEFLVSFYNNEISEKSEIFDDQFSVERPDGSNFTLKIRSTKLEDSAMYFCASSEAPGLAENNEQFFGPGTRLTVL.